Below are 16 T cell receptor beta chains sequenced from a single sample in a study of control samples from healthy donors and cancer patients. Clones were sequenced by immunoSEQ multiplex PCR, and TCRdb holds only the in-frame ones, with some missing. The data show about 150,000 clones, over 90% seen once. What was sequenced was PBMCs. These TCRs come from a man between 60 and 75 years old with colorectal cancer.

The V gene is TRBV5-4, the J gene TRBJ1-3, with D perhaps matching TRBD1 (5 bases). This CDR3 is built from 15 residues. Per the germline V gene, CDR1 is SGHNT and CDR2 is YYREEE (reference sequence). The ends were cut back, 2 bases at V and 6 bases at J, with 15 bases in the middle. The CDR3 coding sequence is TGTGCCAGCAGCTTAGAACGGGACCCGTTAAACACCATATATTTT. This codes for CASSLERDPLNTIYF. Supplemented by reference TRBV5-4 and TRBJ1-3, the full variable domain reads ETGVTQSPTHLIKTRGQQVTLRCSSQSGHNTVSWYQQALGQGPQFIFQYYREEENGRGNFPPRFSGLQFPNYSSELNVNALELDDSALYLCASSLERDPLNTIYFGEGSWLTVV.

DNA of the CDR3: TGTGCCAGCAGCGGGACAGGGAGAGACGAAGCTTTCTTT. This translates into CASSGTGRDEAFF. The rearrangement joins TRBV5-6 to TRBJ1-1, with 9 nucleotides matching TRBD1. V lost 4 bases, J lost 8 bases, and 6 bases stayed unmatched. The germline V gene has CDR1 SGHDT and CDR2 YYEEEE. The CDR3 spans 13 residues.

The chain uses TRBV7-9 and TRBJ1-2; D remains ambiguous. The CDR3 totals 13 residues. Trimming stripped 2 bases from V and 2 bases from J, with 6 bases between. CDR1 SEHNR and CDR2 FQNEAQ come from the germline V gene (reference sequence). In DNA form, the CDR3 reads TGTGCCAGCAGCTTACCAGAAAACTATGGCTACACCTTC. It is translated as CASSLPENYGYTF.

V is TRBV20-1 and J is TRBJ2-5; D ambiguous. V dropped 2 bases and J dropped 5 bases, with 3 bases sitting between them. This CDR3 region has 10 residues. The germline CDR1 and CDR2 sequences are DFQATT and SNEGSKA (reference sequence). This CDR3 reads CSARLETQYF. In nucleotides, the CDR3 is TGCAGTGCTAGACTGGAGACCCAGTACTTC.

The rearrangement links TRBV27 to TRBJ2-7; tentatively, D is TRBD2 (5 bases). CDR3 size: 13 residues. CDR1 and CDR2 from the germline V gene are MNHEY and SMNVEV (reference sequence). V lost 3 bases and J 4 bases, leaving 10 bases between the germline ends. The CDR3, as DNA: TGTGCCAGCAGTTTGCTAGCCGGGTACGAGCAGTACTTC. This gives the protein CASSLLAGYEQYF.

The J gene is TRBJ2-5, the V gene TRBV10-1, with 14 bases aligning to TRBD2. Trimming at V came to 7 bases and at J to 2 bases, leaving 12 bases not matched to a gene. The CDR3 has 18 residues. Germline loops: CDR1 WNHNN, CDR2 SYGVQD (reference sequence). For the CDR3, the DNA is TGCGCCAGCAACCGGGGACTAGCGGGGGTAGATCCTCAAGAGACCCAGTACTTC. Its translation is CASNRGLAGVDPQETQYF.

The gene calls are TRBV7-2 and TRBJ1-3; TRBD1 is a possible D gene (5 bases). V was clipped by 1 base and J by 0 bases, with 10 bases between them. This CDR3 spans 16 amino acids. Germline V CDR1 and CDR2: SGHTA, FQGNSA. CDR3 DNA sequence: TGTGCCAGCAGCTTAGGCACGGGGGGCTCTGGAAACACCATATATTTT. This sequence encodes CASSLGTGGSGNTIYF.

V and J are TRBV7-2 and TRBJ1-1; 12 nucleotides match TRBD1. There are 15 residues in the CDR3. Germline trimming cut 1 base from V and 6 bases from J; bases unmatched to any gene: 3. Germline CDR1 SGHTA, CDR2 FQGNSA. Here the CDR3 reads CASSLGGQGAAEAFF. In nucleotides, the CDR3 is TGTGCCAGCAGCTTAGGGGGACAGGGGGCGGCTGAAGCTTTCTTT.

The chain links TRBV11-2 to TRBJ1-1, with D possibly TRBD1 on 5 matching bases. CDR1 is SGHAT and CDR2 is FQNNGV in the germline V gene. Trimming shortened V by 7 bases and J by 4 bases, and 19 bases separated the two germline ends. The CDR3 totals 15 residues. The CDR3 DNA sequence: TGTGCCAGCACCACCGGACCCGGGAGGGGCACTGAAGCTTTCTTT. Its translation: CASTTGPGRGTEAFF. The entire variable domain, with the rest obtained from reference TRBV11-2 and TRBJ1-1, is as follows: EAGVAQSPRYKIIEKRQSVAFWCNPISGHATLYWYQQILGQGPKLLIQFQNNGVVDDSQLPKDRFSAERLKGVDSTLKIQPAKLEDSAVYLCASTTGPGRGTEAFFGQGTRLTVV.

The chain uses TRBV27 and TRBJ2-1, with 9 bases fitting TRBD2. Unmatched junction bases numbered 10, after V lost 10 bases and J lost 9 bases. There are 13 residues in the CDR3. The V gene's germline CDR1 is MNHEY and CDR2 SMNVEV (reference sequence). This chain's CDR3 is CANIAGDRFEQFF. CDR3 nucleotides: TGTGCCAACATAGCGGGGGACCGTTTTGAGCAGTTCTTC.

The CDR3: CASRGKGNTGELFF. The CDR3 nucleotides are TGTGCCAGCAGGGGTAAGGGTAACACCGGGGAGCTGTTTTTT. The chain couples TRBV21-1 to TRBJ2-2. TRBV21-1 is an annotated pseudogene. The CDR3 runs 14 residues.

V is TRBV6-5 and J is TRBJ2-1, with 7 nucleotides matching TRBD2. CDR1 and CDR2 from the germline V gene are MNHEY and SVGAGI. The CDR3 contains 14 residues. Germline trimming cut 4 bases from V and 5 bases from J; bases unmatched to any gene: 5. The CDR3 is CASSLTAGNNEQFF. CDR3 bases: TGTGCCAGCAGTTTGACAGCGGGGAACAATGAGCAGTTCTTC.

This clone was counted once. This CDR3 is CSGENRGPGGTEAFF. CDR3 bases: TGCAGCGGGGAAAACAGGGGCCCAGGAGGCACTGAAGCTTTCTTT. The chain links TRBV29-1 to TRBJ1-1, with 7 bases fitting TRBD1. The CDR3 runs to 15 residues. Per the germline V gene, CDR1 is SQVTM and CDR2 is ANQGSEA. The V segment lost 7 bases and the J segment 4 bases; nucleotides outside the gene matches: 15.

This chain links TRBV4-1 with TRBJ1-1, with D tentatively TRBD1 (5 bases). With 1 base removed from V and 3 bases from J, the gap between germline ends came to 12 bases. Germline V gene data show CDR1 as MGHRA and CDR2 as YSYEKL. The CDR3 totals 15 residues. CDR3 protein: CASSQANRLDTEAFF. The CDR3 DNA sequence: TGCGCCAGCAGCCAAGCGAACAGGTTGGACACTGAAGCTTTCTTT.

With respect to this clone: Other DNA sequences from this sample encode an identical CDR3 as well. The genes are TRBV9 and TRBJ1-5; a possible D gene is TRBD1 (6 bases). Germline V gene data show CDR1 as SGDLS and CDR2 as YYNGEE. Trimming took 0 bases from V and 4 from J, leaving 11 bases between them. The CDR3 runs to 15 residues. CDR3 DNA sequence: TGTGCCAGCAGCGTAGGGCAGGGGTTTAATCAGCCCCAGCATTTT. Amino acid sequence: CASSVGQGFNQPQHF.

The J gene is TRBJ1-2, the V gene TRBV3-1 (or the pseudogene TRBV3-2), with 7 bases lining up with TRBD1. The germline gives CDR1 LGHDT, CDR2 YNNKEL (reference sequence). The CDR3 loop spans 15 amino acids. J lost 8 bases, V lost 0 bases, and 9 bases had no gene match. The CDR3 coding sequence is TGTGCCAGCAGCCAAGATCTAAAGGGGGCGGGAGGCTACACCTTC. Its translation is CASSQDLKGAGGYTF.